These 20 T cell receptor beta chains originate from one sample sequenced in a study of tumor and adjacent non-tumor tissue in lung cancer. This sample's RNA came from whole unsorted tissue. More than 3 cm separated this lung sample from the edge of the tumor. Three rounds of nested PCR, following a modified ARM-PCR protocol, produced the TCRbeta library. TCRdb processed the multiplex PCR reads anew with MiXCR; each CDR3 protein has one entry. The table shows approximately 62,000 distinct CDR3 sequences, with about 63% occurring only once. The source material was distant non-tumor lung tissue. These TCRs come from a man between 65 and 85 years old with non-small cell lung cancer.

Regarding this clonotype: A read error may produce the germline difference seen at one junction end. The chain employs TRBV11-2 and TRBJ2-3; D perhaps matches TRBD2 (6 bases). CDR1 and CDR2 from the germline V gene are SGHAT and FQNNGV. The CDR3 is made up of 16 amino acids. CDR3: CASSSLSGLSTDTQNF. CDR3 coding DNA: TGTGCCAGCAGCTCCCTTAGCGGCCTTAGCACAGATACGCAAAATTTT.

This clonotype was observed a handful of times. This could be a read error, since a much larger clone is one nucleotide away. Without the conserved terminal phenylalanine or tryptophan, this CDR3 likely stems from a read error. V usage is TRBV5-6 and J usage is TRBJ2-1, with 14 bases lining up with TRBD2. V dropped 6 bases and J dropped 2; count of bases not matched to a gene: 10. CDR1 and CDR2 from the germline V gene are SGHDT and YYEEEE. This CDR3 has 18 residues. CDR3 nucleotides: TGTGCCAGCACGGCCGGGACTAGCGGGGGCCTTACCTACAATGAGCAGTTCCTC. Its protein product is CASTAGTSGGLTYNEQFL.

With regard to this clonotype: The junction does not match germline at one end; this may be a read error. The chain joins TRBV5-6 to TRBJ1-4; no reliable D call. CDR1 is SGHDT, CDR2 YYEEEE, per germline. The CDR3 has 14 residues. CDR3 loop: CASCLGNEDEKLFF. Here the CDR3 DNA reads TGTGCCAGCTGCTTGGGGAACGAGGATGAAAAACTGTTCTTT.

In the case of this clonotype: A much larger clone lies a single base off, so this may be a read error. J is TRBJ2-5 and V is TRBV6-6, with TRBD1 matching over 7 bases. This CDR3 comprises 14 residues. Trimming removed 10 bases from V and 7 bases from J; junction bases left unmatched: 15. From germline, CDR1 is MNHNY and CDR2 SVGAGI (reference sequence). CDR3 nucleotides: TGTGCCATCAATTACAAGGGGGCCTGGGGGACCCAGTACTTC. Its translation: CAINYKGAWGTQYF.

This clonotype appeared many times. The CDR3 DNA reads TGTGCCAGCAGCTTGAACAGGGATATAGATGAGCAGTTCTTC. Encoded protein: CASSLNRDIDEQFF. The V call is TRBV5-4, the J call TRBJ2-1; D may be TRBD1 (6 bases). The V end lost 1 base, the J end lost 8 bases, and 13 bases lay between the germline ends. The CDR3 has 14 residues. The germline gives CDR1 SGHNT, CDR2 YYREEE (reference sequence).

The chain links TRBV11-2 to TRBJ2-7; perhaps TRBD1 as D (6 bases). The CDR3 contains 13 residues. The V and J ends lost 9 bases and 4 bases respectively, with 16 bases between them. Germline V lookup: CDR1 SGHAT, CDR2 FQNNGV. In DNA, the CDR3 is TGTGCCAGTACCGGACAGACCAATTACGAGCAGTACTTC. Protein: CASTGQTNYEQYF.

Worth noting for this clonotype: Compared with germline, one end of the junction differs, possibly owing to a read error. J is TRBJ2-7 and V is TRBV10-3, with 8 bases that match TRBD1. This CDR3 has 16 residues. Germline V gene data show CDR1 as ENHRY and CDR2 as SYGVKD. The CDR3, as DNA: TGTGTCATCAGCGCTCTCATGGGACAGGTTTCCTACGAGCAGTACTTC. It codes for CVISALMGQVSYEQYF.

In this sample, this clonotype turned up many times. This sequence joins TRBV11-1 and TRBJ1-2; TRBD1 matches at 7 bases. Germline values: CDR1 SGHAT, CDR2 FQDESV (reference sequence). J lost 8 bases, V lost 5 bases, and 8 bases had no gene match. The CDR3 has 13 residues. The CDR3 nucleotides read TGTGCCAGCAGCCCCCGGGACAGTTACGGCTACACCTTC. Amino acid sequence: CASSPRDSYGYTF.

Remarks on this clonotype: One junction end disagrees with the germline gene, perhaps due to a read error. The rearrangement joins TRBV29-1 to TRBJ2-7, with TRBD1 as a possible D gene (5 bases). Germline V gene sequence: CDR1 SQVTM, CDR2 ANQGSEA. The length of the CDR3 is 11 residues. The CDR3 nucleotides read TGCAGCGTTGGGACAAGTTTCGAGCAATACTTC. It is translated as CSVGTSFEQYF.

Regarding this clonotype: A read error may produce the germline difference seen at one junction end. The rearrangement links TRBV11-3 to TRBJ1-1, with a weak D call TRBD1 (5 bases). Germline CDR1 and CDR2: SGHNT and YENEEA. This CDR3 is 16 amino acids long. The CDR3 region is CASSRSGTSMNTEAFF. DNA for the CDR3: TGTGCAAGCAGCCGCAGCGGGACGAGTATGAACACTGAAGCTTTCTTT.

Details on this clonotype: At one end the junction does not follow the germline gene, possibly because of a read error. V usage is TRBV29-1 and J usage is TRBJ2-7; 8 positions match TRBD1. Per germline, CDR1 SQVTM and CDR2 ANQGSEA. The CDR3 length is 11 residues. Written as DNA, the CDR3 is TGCAGCATTGGACAGGGTTACGAGCAGTGCTTC. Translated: CSIGQGYEQCF.

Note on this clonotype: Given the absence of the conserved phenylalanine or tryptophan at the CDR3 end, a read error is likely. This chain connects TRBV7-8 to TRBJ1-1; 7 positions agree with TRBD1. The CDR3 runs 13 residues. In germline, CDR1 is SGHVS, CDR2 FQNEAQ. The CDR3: CASRSTGVTEAFL. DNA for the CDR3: TGCGCCAGCAGGTCCACAGGGGTAACTGAAGCTTTCCTT.

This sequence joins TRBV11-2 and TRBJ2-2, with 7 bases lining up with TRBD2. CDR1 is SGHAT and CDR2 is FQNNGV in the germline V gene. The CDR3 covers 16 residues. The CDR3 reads CVSSLDRLASAGELFF. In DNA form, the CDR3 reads TGTGTCAGTAGCTTAGATCGACTAGCCTCGGCTGGGGAGCTGTTTTTT. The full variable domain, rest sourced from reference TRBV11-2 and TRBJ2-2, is EAGVAQSPRYKIIEKRQSVAFWCNPISGHATLYWYQQILGQGPKLLIQFQNNGVVDDSQLPKDRFSAERLKGVDSTLKIQPAKLEDSAVYLCVSSLDRLASAGELFFGEGSRLTVL.

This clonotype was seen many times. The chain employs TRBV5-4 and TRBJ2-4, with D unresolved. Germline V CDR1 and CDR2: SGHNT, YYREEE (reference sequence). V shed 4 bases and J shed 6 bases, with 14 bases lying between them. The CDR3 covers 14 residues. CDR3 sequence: CASSDYTELNIQYF. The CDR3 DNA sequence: TGTGCCAGCAGCGATTATACCGAGCTAAACATTCAGTACTTC.

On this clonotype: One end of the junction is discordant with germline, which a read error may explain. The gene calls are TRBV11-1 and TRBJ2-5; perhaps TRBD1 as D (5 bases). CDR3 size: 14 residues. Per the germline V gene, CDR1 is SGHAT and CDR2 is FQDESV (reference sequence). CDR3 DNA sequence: TGTGCCAGCACCCAGGGTGATCCACAGGAGATCCAGTACTTC. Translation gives CASTQGDPQEIQYF. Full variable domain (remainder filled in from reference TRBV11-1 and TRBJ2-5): EAEVAQSPRYKITEKSQAVAFWCDPISGHATLYWYRQILGQGPELLVQFQDESVVDDSQLPKDRFSAERLKGVDSTLKIQPAELGDSAMYLCASTQGDPQEIQYFGPGTRLLVL.

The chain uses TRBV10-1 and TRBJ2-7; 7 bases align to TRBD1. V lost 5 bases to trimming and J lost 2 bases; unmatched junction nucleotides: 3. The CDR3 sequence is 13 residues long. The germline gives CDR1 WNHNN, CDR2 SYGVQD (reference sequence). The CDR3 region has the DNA TGCGCCAGCAGTCGGGGACAGACCTACGAGCAGTACTTC. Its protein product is CASSRGQTYEQYF.

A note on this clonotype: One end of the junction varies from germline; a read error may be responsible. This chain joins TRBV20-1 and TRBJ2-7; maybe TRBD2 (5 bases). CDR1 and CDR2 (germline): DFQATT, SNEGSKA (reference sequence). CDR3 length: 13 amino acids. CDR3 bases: TGCAGTCCTAGCCGCGGTCACTCCTACGAGCAGTACTTC. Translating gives CSPSRGHSYEQYF.

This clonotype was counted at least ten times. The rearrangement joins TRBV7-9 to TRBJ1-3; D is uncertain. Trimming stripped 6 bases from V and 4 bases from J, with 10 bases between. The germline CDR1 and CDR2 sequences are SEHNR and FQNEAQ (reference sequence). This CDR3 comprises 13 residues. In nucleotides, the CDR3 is TGTGCCAGCAGTCTGGGGAAAGGAAACACCATATATTTT. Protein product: CASSLGKGNTIYF. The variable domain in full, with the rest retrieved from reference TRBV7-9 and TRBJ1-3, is DTGVSQNPRHKITKRGQNVTFRCDPISEHNRLYWYRQTLGQGPEFLTYFQNEAQLEKSRLLSDRFSAERPKGSFSTLEIQRTEQGDSAMYLCASSLGKGNTIYFGEGSWLTVV.

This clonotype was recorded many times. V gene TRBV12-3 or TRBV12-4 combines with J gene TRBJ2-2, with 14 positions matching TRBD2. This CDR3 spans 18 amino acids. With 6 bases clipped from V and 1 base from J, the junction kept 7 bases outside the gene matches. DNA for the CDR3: TGTGCCAGCAGGGGTGGACTAGCGGGAGGCCTGAACACCGGGGAGCTGTTTTTT. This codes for CASRGGLAGGLNTGELFF.

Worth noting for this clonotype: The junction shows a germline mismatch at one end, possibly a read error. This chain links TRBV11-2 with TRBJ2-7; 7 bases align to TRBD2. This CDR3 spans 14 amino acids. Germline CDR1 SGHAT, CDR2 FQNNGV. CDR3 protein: CARSLDAETSPEHF. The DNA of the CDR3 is TGTGCCAGGAGCTTAGATGCAGAGACTAGCCCCGAGCACTTC.